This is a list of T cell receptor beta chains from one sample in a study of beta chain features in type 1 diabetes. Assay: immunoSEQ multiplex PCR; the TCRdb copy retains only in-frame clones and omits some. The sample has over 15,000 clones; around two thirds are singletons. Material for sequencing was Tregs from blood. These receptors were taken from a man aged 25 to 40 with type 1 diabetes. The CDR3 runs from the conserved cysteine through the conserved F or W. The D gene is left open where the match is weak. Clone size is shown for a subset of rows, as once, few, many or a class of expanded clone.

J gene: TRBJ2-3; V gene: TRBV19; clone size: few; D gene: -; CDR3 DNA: TGTGCCAGTAGTAGCGAGGGGACATTTCCCACAGATACGCAGTATTTT; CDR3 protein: CASSSEGTFPTDTQYF
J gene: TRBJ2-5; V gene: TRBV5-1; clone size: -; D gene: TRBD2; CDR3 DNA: TGCGCCAGCAGCTTGGCTAGCGGGGACCAAGAGACCCAGTACTTC; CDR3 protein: CASSLASGDQETQYF
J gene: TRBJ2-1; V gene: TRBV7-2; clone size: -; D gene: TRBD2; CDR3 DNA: TGTGCCAGCAGCTTACGAGCGGGGGCTTCCTACAATGAGCAGTTCTTC; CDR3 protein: CASSLRAGASYNEQFF
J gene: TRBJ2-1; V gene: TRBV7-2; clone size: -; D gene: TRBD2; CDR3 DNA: TGTGCCAGCAGCCCCGGGACTAGCTGGGATGAGCAGTTCTTC; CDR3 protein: CASSPGTSWDEQFF
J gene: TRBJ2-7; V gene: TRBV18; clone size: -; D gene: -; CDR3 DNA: TGTGCCAGCTCACCGGGCAGGGGATACGAGCAGTACTTC; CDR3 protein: CASSPGRGYEQYF
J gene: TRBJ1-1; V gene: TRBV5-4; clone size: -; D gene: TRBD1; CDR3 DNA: TGTGCCAGCAGCTGGGGACAGGGGAGTCACACTGAAGCTTTCTTT; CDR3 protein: CASSWGQGSHTEAFF
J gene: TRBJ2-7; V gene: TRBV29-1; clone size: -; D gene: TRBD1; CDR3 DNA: TGCAGCGCGGGACAGGCCTACGAGCAGTACTTC; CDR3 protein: CSAGQAYEQYF
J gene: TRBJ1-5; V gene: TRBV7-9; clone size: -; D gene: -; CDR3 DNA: TGTGCCAGCAGCTTAGCCGGTGGTCAGCCCCAGCATTTT; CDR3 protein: CASSLAGGQPQHF
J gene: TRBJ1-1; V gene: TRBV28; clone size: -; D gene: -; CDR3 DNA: TGTGCCAGCAGTTTCAGGGGCTTAGCTTTCTTT; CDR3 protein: CASSFRGLAFF
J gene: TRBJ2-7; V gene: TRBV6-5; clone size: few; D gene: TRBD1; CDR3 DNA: TGTGCCAGCAGTTACTCCGGACAGGGGGCGTATGAGCAGTACTTC; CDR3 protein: CASSYSGQGAYEQYF
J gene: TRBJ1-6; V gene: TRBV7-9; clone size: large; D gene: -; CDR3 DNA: TGTGCCAGCAGCTTGGGCATGAATTCACCCCTCCACTTT; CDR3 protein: CASSLGMNSPLHF
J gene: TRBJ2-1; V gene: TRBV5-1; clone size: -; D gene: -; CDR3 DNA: TGCGCCAGCAGCTTATACCGCTTACACTCCTACAATGAGCAGTTCTTC; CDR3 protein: CASSLYRLHSYNEQFF
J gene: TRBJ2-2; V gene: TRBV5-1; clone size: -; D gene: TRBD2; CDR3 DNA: TGCGCCAGCAGCTCCGAGCGGGAGTTGACCGGGGAGCTGTTTTTT; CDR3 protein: CASSSERELTGELFF
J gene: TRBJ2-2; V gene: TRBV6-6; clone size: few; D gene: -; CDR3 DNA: TGTGCCAGCAGGCTAGGGGCGGTTACCGGGGAGCTGTTTTTT; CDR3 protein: CASRLGAVTGELFF
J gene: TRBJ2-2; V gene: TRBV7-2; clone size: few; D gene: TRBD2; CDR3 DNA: TGTGCCAGCAGCTTAGACGGGGGGAGCACCGGGGAGCTGTTTTTT; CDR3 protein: CASSLDGGSTGELFF
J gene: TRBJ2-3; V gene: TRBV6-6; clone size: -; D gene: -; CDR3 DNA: TGTGCCAGCAGGAGCGCCGCCACAGATACGCAGTATTTT; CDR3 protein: CASRSAATDTQYF
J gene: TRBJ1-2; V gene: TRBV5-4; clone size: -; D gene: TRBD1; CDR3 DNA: TGTGCCAGCAGCTTGGCAGGGGGACTGGTACCTGGCTACACCTTC; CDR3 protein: CASSLAGGLVPGYTF
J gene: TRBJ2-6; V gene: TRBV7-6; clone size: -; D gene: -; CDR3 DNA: TGTGCCAGCAGCAAAACTAGCTCTGGGGCCAACGTCCTGACTTTC; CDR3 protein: CASSKTSSGANVLTF
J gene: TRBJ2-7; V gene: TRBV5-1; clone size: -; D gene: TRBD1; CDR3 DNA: TGCGCCAGCAGCTTATACCCGACAGGGCAATACGAGCAGTACTTC; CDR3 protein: CASSLYPTGQYEQYF
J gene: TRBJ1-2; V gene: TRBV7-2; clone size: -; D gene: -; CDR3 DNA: TGTGCCAGCACCCCGGTTCAACAGTTCTATGGCTACACCTTC; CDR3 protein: CASTPVQQFYGYTF
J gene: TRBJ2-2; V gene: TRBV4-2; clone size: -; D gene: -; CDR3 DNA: TGTGCCAGCAGCCAGGGGAGAGGTAGCGTAGGGACCGGGGAGCTGTTTTTT; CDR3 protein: CASSQGRGSVGTGELFF
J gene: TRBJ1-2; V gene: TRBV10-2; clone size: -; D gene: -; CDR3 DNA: TGCGCCAGCAGTGAGTCGAGGGCAGACTATGGCTACACCTTC; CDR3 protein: CASSESRADYGYTF
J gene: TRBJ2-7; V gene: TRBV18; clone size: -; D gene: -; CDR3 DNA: TGTGCCAGCTCACCACCGAACGGTATTTACGAGCAGTACTTC; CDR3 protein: CASSPPNGIYEQYF
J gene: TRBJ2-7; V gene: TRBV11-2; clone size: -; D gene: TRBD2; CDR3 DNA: TGTGCCAGCAGCTTAAGACTAGCGGGAGAGCAGTACTTC; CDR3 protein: CASSLRLAGEQYF
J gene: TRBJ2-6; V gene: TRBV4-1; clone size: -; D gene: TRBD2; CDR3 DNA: TGCGCCAGCAGCCAAGACAGACTAGCCCTATCACCACGGGGTGGGGCCAACGTCCTGACTTTC; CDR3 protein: CASSQDRLALSPRGGANVLTF
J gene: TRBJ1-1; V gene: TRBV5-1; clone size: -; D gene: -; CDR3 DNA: TGCGCCAGCAGCTCGAGCGGGCAGAACACTGAAGCTTTCTTT; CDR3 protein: CASSSSGQNTEAFF
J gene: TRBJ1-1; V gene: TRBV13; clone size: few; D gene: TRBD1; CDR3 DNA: TGTGCCAGCAGCCTCACAGGGGGCGAAGCTTTCTTT; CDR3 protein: CASSLTGGEAFF
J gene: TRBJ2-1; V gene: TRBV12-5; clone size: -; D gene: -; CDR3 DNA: TGTGCTAGTGGTTTGGAAGGGGGTGAGCAGTTCTTC; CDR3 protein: CASGLEGGEQFF
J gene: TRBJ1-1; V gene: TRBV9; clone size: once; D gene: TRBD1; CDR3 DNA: TGTGCCAGCAGCCCGGGGGGACAGGGGAGGACTGAAGCTTTCTTT; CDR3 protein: CASSPGGQGRTEAFF
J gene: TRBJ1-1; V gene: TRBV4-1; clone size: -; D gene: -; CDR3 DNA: TGCGCCAGCAGCCAAGTTAGCGCGGGGAACACTGAAGCTTTCTTT; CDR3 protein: CASSQVSAGNTEAFF
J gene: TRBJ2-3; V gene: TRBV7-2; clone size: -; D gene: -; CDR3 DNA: TGTGCCAGCAGCACCGGGACTGTTAGCACAGATACGCAGTATTTT; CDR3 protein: CASSTGTVSTDTQYF
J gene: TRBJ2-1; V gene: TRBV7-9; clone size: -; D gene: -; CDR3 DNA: TGTGCCAGCAGCTTAGACCAGGTTGAGCAGTTCTTC; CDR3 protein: CASSLDQVEQFF
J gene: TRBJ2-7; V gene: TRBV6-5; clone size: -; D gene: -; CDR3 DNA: TGTGCCAGCAGTGAACCGGGATCTACCTACGAGCAGTACTTC; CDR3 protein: CASSEPGSTYEQYF
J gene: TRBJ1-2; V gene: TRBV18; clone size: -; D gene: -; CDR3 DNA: TGTGCCAGCTCACCAGCGGAGGGCTACACCTTC; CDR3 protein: CASSPAEGYTF
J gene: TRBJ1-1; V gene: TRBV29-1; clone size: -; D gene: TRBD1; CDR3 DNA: TGCAGCGTGGGACAGGGGGCCGGCGAAGCTTTCTTT; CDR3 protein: CSVGQGAGEAFF
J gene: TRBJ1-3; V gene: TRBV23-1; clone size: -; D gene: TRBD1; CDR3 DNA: TGCGCCAGCAGTCGGCCGGGACAGGGGGTAAAGGGTGGAAACACCATATATTTT; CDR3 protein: CASSRPGQGVKGGNTIYF
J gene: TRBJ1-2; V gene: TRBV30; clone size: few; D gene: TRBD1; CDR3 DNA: TGTGCCGGACGAACCGGGACAGGGGTTGGATTTGGCTACACCTTC; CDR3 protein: CAGRTGTGVGFGYTF
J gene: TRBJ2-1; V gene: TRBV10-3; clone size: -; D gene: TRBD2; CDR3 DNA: TGTGCCATCAGTGACGGGACTAGCAATGAGCAGTTCTTC; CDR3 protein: CAISDGTSNEQFF
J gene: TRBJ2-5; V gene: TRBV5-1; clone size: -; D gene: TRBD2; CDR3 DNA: TGCGCCAGCAGCTTGGACGGCCGGGAGGGGACCCAGTACTTC; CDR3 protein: CASSLDGREGTQYF
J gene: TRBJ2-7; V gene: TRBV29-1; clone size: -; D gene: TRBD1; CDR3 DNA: TGCAGCGTTGCAGGTGGGGACAGGGGGACTCCCTACGAGCAGTACTTC; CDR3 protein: CSVAGGDRGTPYEQYF
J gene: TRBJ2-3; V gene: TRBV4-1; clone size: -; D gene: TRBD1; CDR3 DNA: TGTGCCAGCAGCCAAGAGGCGGGCAGGGGGCCAGATACGCAGTATTTT; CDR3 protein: CASSQEAGRGPDTQYF
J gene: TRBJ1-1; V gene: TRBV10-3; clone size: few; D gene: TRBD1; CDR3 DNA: TGTGCCATCAGTTGGAACAGGGGGGATGAAGCTTTCTTT; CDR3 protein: CAISWNRGDEAFF
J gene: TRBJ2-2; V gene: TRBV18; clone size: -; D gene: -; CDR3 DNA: TGTGCCAGCTCACCGGCTGTCGGCGGCGGGGAGCTGTTTTTT; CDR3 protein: CASSPAVGGGELFF
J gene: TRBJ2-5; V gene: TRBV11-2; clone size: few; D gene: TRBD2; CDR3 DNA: TGTGCCAGCAGCTTGGGGACTAGCGGGGGGCGTCAAGAGACCCAGTACTTC; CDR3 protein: CASSLGTSGGRQETQYF
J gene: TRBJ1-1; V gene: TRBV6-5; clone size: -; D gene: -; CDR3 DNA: TGTGCCAGCAGTCTACAGGGTATGAACACTGAAGCTTTCTTT; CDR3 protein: CASSLQGMNTEAFF
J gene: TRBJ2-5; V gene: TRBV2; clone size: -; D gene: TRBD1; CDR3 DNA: TGTGCCAGCAGGCAGACAGGGTGGGAGACCCAGTACTTC; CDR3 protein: CASRQTGWETQYF